The sequence of this TCR beta chain was determined in a study of cytomegalovirus exposure and HLA in healthy donors. Trimming removed 1 base at V and 4 bases at J, with 11 bases between. The germline CDR1 and CDR2 sequences are SEHNR and FQNEAQ (reference sequence). CDR3 size: 16 residues. Use of 60 Vbeta and 13 Jbeta primers characterized the PCR. Sequencing was performed with immunoSEQ multiplex PCR; in TCRdb, only in-frame clones are kept and a portion is missing. This table has around 110,000 clones, under 70% appearing once. This receptor was identified in a man younger than 30 in good health and CMV-seronegative. Sequenced input: PBMCs. The chain recombines TRBV7-9 with TRBJ2-6; no reliable D call. The CDR3 here is CASSLGAGSGANVLTF. CDR3 sequence (DNA): TGTGCCAGCAGCTTAGGGGCTGGATCCGGGGCCAACGTCCTGACTTTC.